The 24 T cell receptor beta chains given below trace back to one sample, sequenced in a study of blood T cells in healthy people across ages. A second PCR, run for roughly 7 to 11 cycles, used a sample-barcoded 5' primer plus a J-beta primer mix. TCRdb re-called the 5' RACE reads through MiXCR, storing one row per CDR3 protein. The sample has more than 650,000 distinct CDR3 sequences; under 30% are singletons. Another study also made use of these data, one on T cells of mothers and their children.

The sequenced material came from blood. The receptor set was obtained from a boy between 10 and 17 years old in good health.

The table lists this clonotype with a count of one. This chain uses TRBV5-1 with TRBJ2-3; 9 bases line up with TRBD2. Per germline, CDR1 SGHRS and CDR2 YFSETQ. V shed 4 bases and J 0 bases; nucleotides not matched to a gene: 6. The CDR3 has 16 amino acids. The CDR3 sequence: CASSTPSGISTDTQYF. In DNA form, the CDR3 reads TGCGCCAGCAGCACGCCTAGCGGGATTAGCACAGATACGCAGTATTTT.

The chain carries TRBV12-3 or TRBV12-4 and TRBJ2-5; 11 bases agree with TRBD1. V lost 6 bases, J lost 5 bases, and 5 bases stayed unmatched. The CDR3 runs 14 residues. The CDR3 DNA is TGTGCCAGCAGAGAGGGACAGGGGGATGAGACCCAGTACTTC. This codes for CASREGQGDETQYF.

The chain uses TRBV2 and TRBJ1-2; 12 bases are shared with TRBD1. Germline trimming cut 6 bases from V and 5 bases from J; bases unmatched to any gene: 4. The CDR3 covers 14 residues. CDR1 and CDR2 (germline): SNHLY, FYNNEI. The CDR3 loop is CASRGTGGSYGYTF. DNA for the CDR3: TGTGCCAGCAGGGGGACAGGGGGCAGTTATGGCTACACCTTC.

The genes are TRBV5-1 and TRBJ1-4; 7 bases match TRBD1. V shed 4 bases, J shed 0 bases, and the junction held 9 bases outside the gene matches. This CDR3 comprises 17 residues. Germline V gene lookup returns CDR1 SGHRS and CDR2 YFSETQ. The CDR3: CASSMGQLGTTNEKLFF. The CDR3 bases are TGCGCCAGCAGCATGGGACAGCTGGGGACAACTAATGAAAAACTGTTTTTT.

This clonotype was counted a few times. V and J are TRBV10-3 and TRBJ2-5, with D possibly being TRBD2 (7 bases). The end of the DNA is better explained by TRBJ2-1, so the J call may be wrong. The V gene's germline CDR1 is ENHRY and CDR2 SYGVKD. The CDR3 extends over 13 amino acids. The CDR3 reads CAIMSGGGNEQFF. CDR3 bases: TGTGCCATCATGTCGGGGGGCGGAAATGAGCAGTTCTTC.

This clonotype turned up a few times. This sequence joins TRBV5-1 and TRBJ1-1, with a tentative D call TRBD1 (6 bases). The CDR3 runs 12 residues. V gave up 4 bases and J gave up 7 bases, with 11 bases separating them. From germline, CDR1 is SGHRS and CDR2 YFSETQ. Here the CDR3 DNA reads TGCGCCAGCAGCCCCGGGACAAATGAAGCTTTCTTT. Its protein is CASSPGTNEAFF. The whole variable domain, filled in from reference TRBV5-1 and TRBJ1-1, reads KAGVTQTPRYLIKTRGQQVTLSCSPISGHRSVSWYQQTPGQGLQFLFEYFSETQRNKGNFPGRFSGRQFSNSRSEMNVSTLELGDSALYLCASSPGTNEAFFGQGTRLTVV.

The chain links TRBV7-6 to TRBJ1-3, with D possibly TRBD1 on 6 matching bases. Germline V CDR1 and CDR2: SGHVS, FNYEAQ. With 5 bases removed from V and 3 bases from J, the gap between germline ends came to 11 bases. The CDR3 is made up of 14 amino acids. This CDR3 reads CASSPTRGGNTIYF. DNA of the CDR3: TGTGCCAGCAGCCCTACCAGGGGTGGAAACACCATATATTTT.

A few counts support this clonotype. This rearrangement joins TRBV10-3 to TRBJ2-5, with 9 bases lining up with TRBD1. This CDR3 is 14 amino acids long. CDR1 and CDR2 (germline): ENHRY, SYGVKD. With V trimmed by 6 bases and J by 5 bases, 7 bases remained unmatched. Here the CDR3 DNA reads TGTGCCATCAGCCGGGACAGGGAAGGCGAGACCCAGTACTTC. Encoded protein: CAISRDREGETQYF.

CDR3 nucleotides: TGTGCCAGCAGCAGTCTTAGCGGGGGGGCCGGTTACGAGCAGTACTTC. This sequence encodes CASSSLSGGAGYEQYF. The chain combines TRBV11-2 with TRBJ2-5; 11 nucleotides match TRBD2. The DNA end favors TRBJ2-7, so the J call may be wrong. The CDR3 is 16 residues long. The germline V gene has CDR1 SGHAT and CDR2 FQNNGV.

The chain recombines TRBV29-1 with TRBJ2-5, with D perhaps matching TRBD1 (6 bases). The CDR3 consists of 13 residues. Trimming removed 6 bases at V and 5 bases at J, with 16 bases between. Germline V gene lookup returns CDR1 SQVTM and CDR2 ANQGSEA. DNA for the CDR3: TGCAGCGTAGACTGGACAGAGCAGGAGACCCAGTACTTC. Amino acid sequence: CSVDWTEQETQYF.

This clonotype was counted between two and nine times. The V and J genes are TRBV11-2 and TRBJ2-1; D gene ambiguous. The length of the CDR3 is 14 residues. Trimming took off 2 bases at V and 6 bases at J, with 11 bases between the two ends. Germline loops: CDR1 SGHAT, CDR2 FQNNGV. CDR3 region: CASSLNLDFNEQFF. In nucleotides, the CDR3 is TGTGCCAGCAGCTTAAATTTAGACTTCAATGAGCAGTTCTTC.

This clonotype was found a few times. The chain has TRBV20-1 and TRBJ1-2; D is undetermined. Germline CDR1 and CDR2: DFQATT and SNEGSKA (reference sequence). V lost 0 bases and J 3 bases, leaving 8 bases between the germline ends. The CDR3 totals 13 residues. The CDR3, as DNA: TGCAGTGCTAGAGAGGAGGCAGACTATGGCTACACCTTC. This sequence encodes CSAREEADYGYTF.

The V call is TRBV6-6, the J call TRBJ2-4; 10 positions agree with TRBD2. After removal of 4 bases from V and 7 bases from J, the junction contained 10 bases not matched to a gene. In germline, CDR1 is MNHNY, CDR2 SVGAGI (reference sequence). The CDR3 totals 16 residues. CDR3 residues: CASSLAAGGRENIQYF. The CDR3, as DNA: TGTGCCAGCAGTTTAGCAGCGGGGGGGCGGGAGAACATTCAGTACTTC.

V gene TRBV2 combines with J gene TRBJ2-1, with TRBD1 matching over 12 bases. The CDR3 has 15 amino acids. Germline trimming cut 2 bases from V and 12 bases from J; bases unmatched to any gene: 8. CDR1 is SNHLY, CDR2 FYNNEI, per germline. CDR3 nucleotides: TGTGCCAGCAGTGAACGGGGACAGGGGGCCGGACCGCAGTTCTTC. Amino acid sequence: CASSERGQGAGPQFF.

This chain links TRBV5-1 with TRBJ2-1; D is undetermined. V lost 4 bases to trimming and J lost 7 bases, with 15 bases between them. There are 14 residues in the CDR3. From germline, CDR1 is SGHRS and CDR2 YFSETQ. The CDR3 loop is CASSQAPSENEQFF. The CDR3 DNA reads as TGCGCCAGCAGCCAGGCCCCCTCGGAAAATGAGCAGTTCTTC.

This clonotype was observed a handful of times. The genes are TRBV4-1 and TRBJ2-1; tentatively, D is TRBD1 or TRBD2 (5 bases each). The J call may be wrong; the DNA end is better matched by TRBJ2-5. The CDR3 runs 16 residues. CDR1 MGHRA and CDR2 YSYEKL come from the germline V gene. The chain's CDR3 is CASSQERSGRVEAQYF. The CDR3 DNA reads TGCGCCAGCAGCCAAGAGCGGTCAGGGAGAGTGGAGGCCCAGTACTTC.

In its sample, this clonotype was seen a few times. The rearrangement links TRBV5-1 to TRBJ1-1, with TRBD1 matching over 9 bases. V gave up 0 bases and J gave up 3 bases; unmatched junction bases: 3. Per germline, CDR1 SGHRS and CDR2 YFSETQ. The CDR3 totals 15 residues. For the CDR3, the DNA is TGCGCCAGCAGCTTGGGGGGACAGGGACACACTGAAGCTTTCTTT. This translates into CASSLGGQGHTEAFF.

The CDR3 spells CASSAWLAETQYF. The CDR3, as DNA: TGTGCCAGCAGTGCATGGCTAGCGGAGACCCAGTACTTC. V is TRBV6-1 and J is TRBJ2-5; D may be TRBD2 (6 bases). The length of the CDR3 is 13 residues. The V gene lost 4 bases and the J gene lost 5 bases, with 11 bases spanning the gap. CDR1 is MNHNS and CDR2 is SASEGT in the germline V gene.

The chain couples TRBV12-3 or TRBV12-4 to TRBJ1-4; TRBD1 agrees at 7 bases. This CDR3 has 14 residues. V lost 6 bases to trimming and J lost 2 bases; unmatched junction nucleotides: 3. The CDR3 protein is CASRGQLTNEKLFF. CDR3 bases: TGTGCCAGCAGGGGACAGTTGACTAATGAAAAACTGTTTTTT.

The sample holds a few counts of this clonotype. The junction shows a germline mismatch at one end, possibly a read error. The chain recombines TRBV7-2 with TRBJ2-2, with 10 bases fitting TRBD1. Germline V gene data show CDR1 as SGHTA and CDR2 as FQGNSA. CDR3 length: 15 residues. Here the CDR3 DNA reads TGTGCCAGCAGCTCGACAGGGGGCGGCACCAGGGAGCTGTTTTTT. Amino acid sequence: CASSSTGGGTRELFF.

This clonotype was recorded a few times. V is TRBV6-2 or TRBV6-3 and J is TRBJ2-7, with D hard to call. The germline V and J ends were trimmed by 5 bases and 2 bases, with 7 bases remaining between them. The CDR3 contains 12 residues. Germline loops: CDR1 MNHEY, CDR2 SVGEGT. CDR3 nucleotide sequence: TGTGCCAGCAGTCGAGTTGCCTACGAGCAGTACTTC. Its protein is CASSRVAYEQYF.

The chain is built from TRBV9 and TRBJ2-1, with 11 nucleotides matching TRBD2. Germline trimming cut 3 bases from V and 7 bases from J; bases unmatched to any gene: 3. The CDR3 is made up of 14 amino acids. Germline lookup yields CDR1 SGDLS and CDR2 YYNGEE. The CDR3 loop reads CASSERLAGNEQFF. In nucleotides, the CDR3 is TGTGCCAGCAGCGAAAGACTAGCGGGGAATGAGCAGTTCTTC.

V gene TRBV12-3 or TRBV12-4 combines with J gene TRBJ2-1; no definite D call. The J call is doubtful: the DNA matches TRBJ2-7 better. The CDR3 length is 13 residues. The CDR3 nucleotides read TGTGCCAGCAGTTTAGTATGGCCCTACGAGCAGTACTTC. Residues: CASSLVWPYEQYF.

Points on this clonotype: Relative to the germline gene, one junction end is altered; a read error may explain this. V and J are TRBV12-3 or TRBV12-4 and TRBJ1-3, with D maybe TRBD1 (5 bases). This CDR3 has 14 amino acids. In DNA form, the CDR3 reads TGTGCCAGCAGTCTCCGACAGTCCCGAAACGCCATATATTTT. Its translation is CASSLRQSRNAIYF.